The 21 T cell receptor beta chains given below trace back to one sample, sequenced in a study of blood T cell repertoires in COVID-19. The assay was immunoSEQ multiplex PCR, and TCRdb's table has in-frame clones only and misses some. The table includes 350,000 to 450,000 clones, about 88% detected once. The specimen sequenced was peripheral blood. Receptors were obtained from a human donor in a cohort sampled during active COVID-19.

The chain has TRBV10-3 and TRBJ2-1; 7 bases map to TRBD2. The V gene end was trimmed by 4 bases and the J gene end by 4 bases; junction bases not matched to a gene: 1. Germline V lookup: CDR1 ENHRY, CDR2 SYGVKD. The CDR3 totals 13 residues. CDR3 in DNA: TGTGCCATCAGTGGGGAGGGGTACAATGAGCAGTTCTTC. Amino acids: CAISGEGYNEQFF.

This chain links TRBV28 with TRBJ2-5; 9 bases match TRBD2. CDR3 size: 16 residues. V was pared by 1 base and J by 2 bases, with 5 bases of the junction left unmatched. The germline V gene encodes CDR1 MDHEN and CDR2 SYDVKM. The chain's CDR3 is CASSLFLAGTQETQYF. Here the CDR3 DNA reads TGTGCCAGCAGTTTATTCCTAGCGGGGACACAAGAGACCCAGTACTTC.

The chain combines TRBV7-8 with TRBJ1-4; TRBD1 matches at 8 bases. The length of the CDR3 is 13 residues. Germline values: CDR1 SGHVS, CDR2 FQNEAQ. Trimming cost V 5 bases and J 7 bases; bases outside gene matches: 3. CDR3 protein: CASSIDRGEKLFF. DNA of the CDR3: TGTGCCAGCAGCATTGACAGGGGTGAAAAACTGTTTTTT. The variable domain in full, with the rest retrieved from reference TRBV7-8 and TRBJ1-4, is GAGVSQSPRYKVAKRGQDVALRCDPISGHVSLFWYQQALGQGPEFLTYFQNEAQLDKSGLPSDRFFAERPEGSVSTLKIQRTQQEDSAVYLCASSIDRGEKLFFGSGTQLSVL.

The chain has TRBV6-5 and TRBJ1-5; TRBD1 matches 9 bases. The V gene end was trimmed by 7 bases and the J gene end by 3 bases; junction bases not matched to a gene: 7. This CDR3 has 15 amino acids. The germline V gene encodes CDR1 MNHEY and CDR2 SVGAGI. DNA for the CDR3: TGTGCCAGCAACCGGGACAGGGATGACAATCAGCCCCAGCATTTT. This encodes CASNRDRDDNQPQHF.

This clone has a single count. CDR3 in DNA: TGTGCCAGCGGGACAGGCGTTAACTATGGCTACACCTTC. It is translated as CASGTGVNYGYTF. The chain joins TRBV6-5 to TRBJ1-2; 8 bases are a match to TRBD1. CDR3 length equals 13 residues. Germline trimming cut 8 bases from V and 1 base from J; bases unmatched to any gene: 3. Germline V gene sequence: CDR1 MNHEY, CDR2 SVGAGI.

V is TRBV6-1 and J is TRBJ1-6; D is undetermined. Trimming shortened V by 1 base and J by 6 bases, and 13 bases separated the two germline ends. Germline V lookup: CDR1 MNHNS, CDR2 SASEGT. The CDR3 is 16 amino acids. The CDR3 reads CASSEGPGRLNSPLHF. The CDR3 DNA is TGTGCCAGCAGTGAAGGCCCTGGCAGACTTAATTCACCCCTCCACTTT.

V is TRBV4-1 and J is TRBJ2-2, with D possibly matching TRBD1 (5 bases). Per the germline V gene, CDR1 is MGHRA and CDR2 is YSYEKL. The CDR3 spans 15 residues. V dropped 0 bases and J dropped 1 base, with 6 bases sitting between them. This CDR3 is CASSQETGNTGELFF. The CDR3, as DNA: TGCGCCAGCAGCCAAGAAACAGGGAACACCGGGGAGCTGTTTTTT.

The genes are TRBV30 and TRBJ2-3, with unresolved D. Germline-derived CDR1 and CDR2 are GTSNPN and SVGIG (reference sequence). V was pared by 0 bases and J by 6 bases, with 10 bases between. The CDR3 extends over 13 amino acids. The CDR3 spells CAWSVIQRDTQYF. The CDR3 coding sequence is TGTGCCTGGAGTGTAATCCAACGGGATACGCAGTATTTT.

The CDR3 is CASSPALGGSYEQYF. The CDR3 coding sequence is TGTGCCAGCAGCCCTGCTTTGGGGGGCTCCTACGAGCAGTACTTC. The J gene is TRBJ2-7, the V gene TRBV7-9, with a possible D match to TRBD2 (6 bases). V shed 5 bases and J shed 0 bases, with 14 bases lying between them. CDR1 and CDR2 (germline): SEHNR, FQNEAQ (reference sequence). This CDR3 spans 15 amino acids.

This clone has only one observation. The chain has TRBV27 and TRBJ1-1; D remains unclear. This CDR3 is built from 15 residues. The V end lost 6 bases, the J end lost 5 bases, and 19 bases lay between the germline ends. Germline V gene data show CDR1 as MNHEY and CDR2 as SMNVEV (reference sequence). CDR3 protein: CASSPMALRGTEAFF. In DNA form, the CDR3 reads TGTGCCAGCAGCCCGATGGCCCTACGAGGGACTGAAGCTTTCTTT.

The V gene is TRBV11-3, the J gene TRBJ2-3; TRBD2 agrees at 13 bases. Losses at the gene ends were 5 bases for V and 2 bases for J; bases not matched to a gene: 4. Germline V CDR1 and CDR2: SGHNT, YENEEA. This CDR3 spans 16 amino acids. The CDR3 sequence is CASSTGLAGVTDTQYF. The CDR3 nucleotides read TGTGCCAGCAGCACAGGACTAGCGGGAGTCACAGATACGCAGTATTTT.

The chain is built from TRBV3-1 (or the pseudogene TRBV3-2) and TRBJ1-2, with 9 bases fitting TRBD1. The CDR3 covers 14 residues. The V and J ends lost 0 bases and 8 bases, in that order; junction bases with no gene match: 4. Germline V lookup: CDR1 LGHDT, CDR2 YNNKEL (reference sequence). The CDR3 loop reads CASSQDDDRGGYTF. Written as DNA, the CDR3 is TGTGCCAGCAGCCAAGATGACGACAGGGGGGGCTACACCTTC.

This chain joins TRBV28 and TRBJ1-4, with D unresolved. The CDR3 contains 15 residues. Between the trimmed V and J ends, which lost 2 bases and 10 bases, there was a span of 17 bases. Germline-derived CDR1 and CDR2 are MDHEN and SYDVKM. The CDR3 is CASSLGETVGSKLFF. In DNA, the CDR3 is TGTGCCAGCAGTTTAGGGGAGACGGTGGGGTCAAAACTGTTTTTT.

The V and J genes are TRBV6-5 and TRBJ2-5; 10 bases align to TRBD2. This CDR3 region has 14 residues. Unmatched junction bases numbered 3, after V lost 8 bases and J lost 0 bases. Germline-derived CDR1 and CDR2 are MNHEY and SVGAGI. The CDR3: CASQAGGNQETQYF. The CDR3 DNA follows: TGTGCCAGCCAAGCGGGAGGGAACCAAGAGACCCAGTACTTC.

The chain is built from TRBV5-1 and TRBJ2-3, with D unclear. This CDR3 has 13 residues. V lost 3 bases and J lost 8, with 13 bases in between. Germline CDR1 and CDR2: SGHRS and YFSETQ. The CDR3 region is CASSSSERGTQYF. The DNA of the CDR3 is TGCGCCAGCAGCTCAAGCGAAAGAGGTACGCAGTATTTT.

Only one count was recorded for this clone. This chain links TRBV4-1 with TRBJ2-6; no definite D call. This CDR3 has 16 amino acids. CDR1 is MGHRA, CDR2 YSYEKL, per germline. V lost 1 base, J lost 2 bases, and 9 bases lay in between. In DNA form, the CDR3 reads TGCGCCAGCAGCCAAGGTCTGCTAGCTGGGGCCAACGTCCTGACTTTC. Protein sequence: CASSQGLLAGANVLTF.

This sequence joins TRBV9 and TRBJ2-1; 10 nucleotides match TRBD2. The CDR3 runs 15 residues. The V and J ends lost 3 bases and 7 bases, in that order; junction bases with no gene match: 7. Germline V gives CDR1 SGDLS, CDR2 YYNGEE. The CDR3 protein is CASSATSGEGNEQFF. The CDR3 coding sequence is TGTGCCAGCAGCGCCACTAGCGGGGAAGGAAATGAGCAGTTCTTC. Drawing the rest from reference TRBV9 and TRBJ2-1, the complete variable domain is DSGVTQTPKHLITATGQRVTLRCSPRSGDLSVYWYQQSLDQGLQFLIQYYNGEERAKGNILERFSAQQFPDLHSELNLSSLELGDSALYFCASSATSGEGNEQFFGPGTRLTVL.

In DNA form, the CDR3 reads TGTGCCAGCTCACCATTTACAGGGCCTTCGAGGGTCGAGCAGTACTTC. It codes for CASSPFTGPSRVEQYF. V usage is TRBV18 and J usage is TRBJ2-7; a weak D match, TRBD1 (6 bases). CDR3 size: 16 residues. V was shortened by 2 bases and J by 6 bases, with 20 bases between the two germline ends. Per germline, CDR1 KGHSH and CDR2 LQKENI.

Here the CDR3 DNA reads TGTGCCAGTAGTGTAGGGCTCGGACAGGCTTACACTGAAGCTTTCTTT. It encodes CASSVGLGQAYTEAFF. The V gene is TRBV19, the J gene TRBJ1-1, with 7 positions matching TRBD1. The V gene end was trimmed by 5 bases and the J gene end by 3 bases; junction bases not matched to a gene: 12. The germline gives CDR1 LNHDA, CDR2 SQIVND (reference sequence). The CDR3 totals 16 residues.

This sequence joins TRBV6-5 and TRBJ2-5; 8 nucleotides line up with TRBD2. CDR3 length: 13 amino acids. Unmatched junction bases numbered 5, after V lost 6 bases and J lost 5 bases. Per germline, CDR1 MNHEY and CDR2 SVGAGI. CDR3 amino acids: CASRTGGHETQYF. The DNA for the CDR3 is TGTGCCAGCAGGACGGGGGGGCATGAGACCCAGTACTTC.

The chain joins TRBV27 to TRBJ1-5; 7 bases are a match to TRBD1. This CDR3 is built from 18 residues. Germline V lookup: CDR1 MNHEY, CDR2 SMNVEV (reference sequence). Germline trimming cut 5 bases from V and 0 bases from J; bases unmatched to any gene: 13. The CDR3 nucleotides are TGTGCCAGCAGTCCCAAGGGACAGACACTGTATAGCAATCAGCCCCAGCATTTT. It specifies CASSPKGQTLYSNQPQHF.